This T cell receptor beta chain was retrieved from a study (dated by TCRdb to the mid-2010s). Library method: RT-PCR. The sequencing machine was an Illumina MiSeq. TCRdb took the public reads, trimmed them with fastp at Q25, ran MiXCR for clone calling and kept in-frame beta chains. Identical CDR3 proteins give one entry, which carries the most common genes and DNA. Counted in this sample were about 680,000 distinct CDR3 sequences; 14% of them appeared once. The top ten constitute about 3.9% of the sample. V is pared back by 3 bases and J by 8 bases, with 22 bases lying between the germline termini. Including cysteine and phenylalanine, the CDR3 has 16 amino acids. The only DNA kept is the CDR3, 48 bases in frame from the first base. Reading the germline V gene gives CDR1 SNHLY and CDR2 FYNNEI. This clonotype was seen more than once but under ten times. What this receptor recognizes is not known. Per-base qualities were not stored, and no clone one base away is much larger.

Sequencing input: memory CD4+ T cells from blood. The receptor was isolated from a female donor in good health, serving as a healthy control. The rearrangement combines TRBV2 with TRBJ1-2, and TRBD1 may be the D gene, going by 5 matching bases. CDR3 protein: CASSEGVRAGPSGYTF. The sequenced DNA is TGTGCCAGCAGTGAGGGGGTGAGGGCAGGCCCCTCGGGCTACACCTTC.